Presented here are 13 T cell receptor beta chains from one specimen sequenced in a study of Ad26.COV2.S vaccination and SARS-CoV-2 variants. Described treatment: around 19 received Ad26.COV2.S at low or high dose, single or two shots; about 5 received placebo; per-sample allocation not given. Sampling happened 63 days after the first vaccine or placebo injection. Profiling relied on immunoSEQ multiplex PCR, and the TCRdb table lists in-frame clones only, not all of them. The sample has about 680,000 clones, roughly 90% seen once. Sample: peripheral blood, taken in a trial of Ad26.COV2.S vaccine versus placebo. These receptors were taken from a person aged 18-65 years who received the Ad26.COV2.S COVID-19 vaccine or a placebo.

CDR3 sequence: CASSLLGVGSNQPQHF. The DNA for the CDR3 is TGTGCCAGCAGCTTATTAGGGGTTGGGAGCAATCAGCCCCAGCATTTT. V gene TRBV7-2 combines with J gene TRBJ1-5; the D gene is possibly TRBD1 (5 bases). Trimming left V 2 bases short and J 1 base short, with 12 bases between. This CDR3 contains 16 residues. Germline V gives CDR1 SGHTA, CDR2 FQGNSA.

This clone was detected once. The chain uses TRBV4-2 and TRBJ2-3; TRBD2 agrees at 10 bases. V lost 4 bases to trimming and J lost 3 bases; unmatched junction nucleotides: 7. The CDR3 contains 16 residues. Looked up from germline, CDR1 is LGHNA and CDR2 is YNFKEQ. The CDR3 DNA sequence: TGTGCCAGCAGCCTTCTCAGCGGGGGGGCGACAGATACGCAGTATTTT. Translating it yields CASSLLSGGATDTQYF.

The chain uses TRBV19 and TRBJ2-7, with TRBD2 matching over 9 bases. The CDR3 is made up of 15 amino acids. The trim removed 5 bases at V and 0 bases at J, leaving 5 bases unmatched. From germline, CDR1 is LNHDA and CDR2 SQIVND (reference sequence). This CDR3 reads CASSGASGNSYEQYF. The CDR3 DNA follows: TGTGCCAGTAGTGGGGCTAGCGGGAACTCCTACGAGCAGTACTTC.

In DNA, the CDR3 is TGTGCCAGCAGCTTAGATTGGACTGCGAACACCGGGGAGCTGTTTTTT. Translating it yields CASSLDWTANTGELFF. The J gene is TRBJ2-2, the V gene TRBV11-3; tentative D call: TRBD2 (5 bases). Per germline, CDR1 SGHNT and CDR2 YENEEA. The CDR3 is made up of 16 amino acids. Trimming cost V 0 bases and J 0 bases, with 8 bases left between them.

This clone was seen once. The V gene is TRBV2, the J gene TRBJ2-7; no clear D gene. CDR3 length: 12 residues. V was cut by 2 bases and J by 4 bases, with 6 bases left in between. Per the germline V gene, CDR1 is SNHLY and CDR2 is FYNNEI. The chain's CDR3 is CASSEWWYEQYF. The CDR3 DNA is TGTGCCAGCAGTGAATGGTGGTACGAGCAGTACTTC. The variable domain in full, with the rest retrieved from reference TRBV2 and TRBJ2-7, is EPEVTQTPSHQVTQMGQEVILRCVPISNHLYFYWYRQILGQKVEFLVSFYNNEISEKSEIFDDQFSVERPDGSNFTLKIRSTKLEDSAMYFCASSEWWYEQYFGPGTRLTVT.

V is TRBV12-3 or TRBV12-4 and J is TRBJ2-2; D gene ambiguous. Trimming took off 5 bases at V and 6 bases at J, with 10 bases between the two ends. This CDR3 comprises 13 residues. CDR3 sequence: CASSLKVAGELFF. DNA of the CDR3: TGTGCCAGCAGTCTTAAGGTCGCCGGGGAGCTGTTTTTT.

This clone was observed once. The genes are TRBV5-6 and TRBJ2-3; the match to TRBD2 covers 11 bases. This CDR3 is 17 amino acids long. Germline CDR1 and CDR2: SGHDT and YYEEEE. Trimming at V came to 0 bases and at J to 4 bases, leaving 7 bases not matched to a gene. CDR3 loop: CASSLGLSGGEADTQYF. CDR3 nucleotide sequence: TGTGCCAGCAGCTTGGGACTTAGCGGGGGGGAGGCAGATACGCAGTATTTT. Together with reference TRBV5-6 and TRBJ2-3, the CDR3 gives the full variable domain: DAGVTQSPTHLIKTRGQQVTLRCSPKSGHDTVSWYQQALGQGPQFIFQYYEEEERQRGNFPDRFSGHQFPNYSSELNVNALLLGDSALYLCASSLGLSGGEADTQYFGPGTRLTVL.

The chain combines TRBV6-4 with TRBJ1-1; no definite D call. CDR3 size: 12 residues. V was shortened by 7 bases and J by 1 base, with 7 bases between the two germline ends. CDR1 and CDR2 from the germline V gene are MRHNA and SNTAGT. The CDR3 region is CASTKTNTEAFF. The CDR3 DNA is TGTGCCAGCACAAAAACGAACACTGAAGCTTTCTTT.

This clone came up once. The V gene is TRBV2, the J gene TRBJ2-7; D not certain. CDR3 length: 13 residues. Trimming took 7 bases from V and 6 from J, leaving 16 bases between them. The germline CDR1 and CDR2 sequences are SNHLY and FYNNEI. The chain's CDR3 is CASNRERVGEQYF. In nucleotides, the CDR3 is TGTGCCAGCAACCGAGAAAGGGTGGGCGAGCAGTACTTC.

The gene calls are TRBV7-9 and TRBJ2-1; 7 bases align to TRBD2. This CDR3 is built from 13 residues. J was trimmed by 7 bases and V by 8 bases; bases with no gene match: 8. Germline-derived CDR1 and CDR2 are SEHNR and FQNEAQ (reference sequence). This CDR3 reads CASGGGRANEQFF. CDR3 nucleotide sequence: TGTGCCAGCGGTGGCGGGAGAGCTAATGAGCAGTTCTTC.

The chain links TRBV5-4 to TRBJ1-1; no reliable D call. The CDR3 runs 14 residues. Germline CDR1 and CDR2: SGHNT and YYREEE (reference sequence). V was shortened by 5 bases and J by 0 bases, with 11 bases between the two germline ends. CDR3 loop: CASRPDGLNTEAFF. DNA of the CDR3: TGTGCCAGCAGACCGGACGGATTGAACACTGAAGCTTTCTTT. Variable domain in full (rest from reference TRBV5-4 and TRBJ1-1): ETGVTQSPTHLIKTRGQQVTLRCSSQSGHNTVSWYQQALGQGPQFIFQYYREEENGRGNFPPRFSGLQFPNYSSELNVNALELDDSALYLCASRPDGLNTEAFFGQGTRLTVV.

The rearrangement uses TRBV5-1 and TRBJ1-4, with 7 nucleotides matching TRBD1. CDR1 and CDR2 (germline): SGHRS, YFSETQ. CDR3 length equals 14 residues. Trimming took 0 bases from V and 8 from J; bases not matched to a gene: 4. The CDR3 DNA reads as TGCGCCAGCAGCTTGGAGGGGGCAGGGGAAAAACTGTTTTTT. This codes for CASSLEGAGEKLFF.

V and J are TRBV4-2 and TRBJ1-5, with D unclear. The CDR3 sequence is 15 residues long. V was trimmed by 0 bases and J by 4 bases, leaving 10 bases between them. The germline CDR1 and CDR2 sequences are LGHNA and YNFKEQ. For the CDR3, the DNA is TGTGCCAGCAGCCAAGATGGGGTGGGGAATCAGCCCCAGCATTTT. As protein: CASSQDGVGNQPQHF.